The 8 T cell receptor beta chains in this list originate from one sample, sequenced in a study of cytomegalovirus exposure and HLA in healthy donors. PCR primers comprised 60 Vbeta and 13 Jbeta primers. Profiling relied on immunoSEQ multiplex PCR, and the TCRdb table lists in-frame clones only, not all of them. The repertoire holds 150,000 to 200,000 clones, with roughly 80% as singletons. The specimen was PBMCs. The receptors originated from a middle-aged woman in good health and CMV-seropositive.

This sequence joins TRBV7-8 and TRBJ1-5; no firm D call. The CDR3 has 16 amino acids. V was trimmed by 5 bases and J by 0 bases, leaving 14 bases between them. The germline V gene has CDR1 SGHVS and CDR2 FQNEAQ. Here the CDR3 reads CASSTSRWNSNQPQHF. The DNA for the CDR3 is TGTGCCAGCAGCACTAGTCGATGGAATAGCAATCAGCCCCAGCATTTT.

Here the CDR3 reads CASSPWTGPYNEQFF. The CDR3 nucleotides are TGTGCCAGCAGCCCCTGGACAGGCCCCTACAATGAGCAGTTCTTC. J is TRBJ2-1 and V is TRBV9; the match to TRBD1 covers 7 bases. Germline trimming cut 4 bases from V and 2 bases from J; bases unmatched to any gene: 6. In germline, CDR1 is SGDLS, CDR2 YYNGEE. The CDR3 has 15 amino acids.

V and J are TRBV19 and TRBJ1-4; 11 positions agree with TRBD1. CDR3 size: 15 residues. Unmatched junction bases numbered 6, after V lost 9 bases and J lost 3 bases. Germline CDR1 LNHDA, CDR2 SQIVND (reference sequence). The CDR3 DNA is TGTGCCAGCCGGACAGGGGGCGGGCCTAATGAAAAACTGTTTTTT. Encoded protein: CASRTGGGPNEKLFF.

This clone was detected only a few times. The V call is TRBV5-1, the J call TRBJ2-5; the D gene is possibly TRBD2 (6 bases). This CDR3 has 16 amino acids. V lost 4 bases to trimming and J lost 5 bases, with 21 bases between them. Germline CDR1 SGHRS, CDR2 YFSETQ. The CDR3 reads CASSVGLENLGETQYF. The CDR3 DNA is TGCGCCAGCAGCGTGGGACTTGAAAACCTTGGGGAGACCCAGTACTTC. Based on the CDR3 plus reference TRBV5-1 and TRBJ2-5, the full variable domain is KAGVTQTPRYLIKTRGQQVTLSCSPISGHRSVSWYQQTPGQGLQFLFEYFSETQRNKGNFPGRFSGRQFSNSRSEMNVSTLELGDSALYLCASSVGLENLGETQYFGPGTRLLVL.

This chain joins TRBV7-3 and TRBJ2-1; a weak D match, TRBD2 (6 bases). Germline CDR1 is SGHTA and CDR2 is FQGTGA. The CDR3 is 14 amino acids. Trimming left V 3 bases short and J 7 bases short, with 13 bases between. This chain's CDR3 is CASSLGGGKNEQFF. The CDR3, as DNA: TGTGCCAGCAGCTTGGGGGGAGGAAAGAATGAGCAGTTCTTC.

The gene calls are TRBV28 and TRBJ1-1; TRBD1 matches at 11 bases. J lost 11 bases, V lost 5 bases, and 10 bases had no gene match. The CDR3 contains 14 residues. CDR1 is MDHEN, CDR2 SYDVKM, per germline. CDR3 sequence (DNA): TGTGCCAGCAGTCCCGCCGGGACAGGGGGGAATGCTTTCTTT. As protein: CASSPAGTGGNAFF.

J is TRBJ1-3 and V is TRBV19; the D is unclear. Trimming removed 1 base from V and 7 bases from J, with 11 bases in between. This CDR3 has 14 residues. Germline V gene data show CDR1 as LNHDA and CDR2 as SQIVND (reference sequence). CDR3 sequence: CASSIARRRNTIYF. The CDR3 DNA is TGTGCCAGTAGTATAGCCAGGAGGAGGAACACCATATATTTT.

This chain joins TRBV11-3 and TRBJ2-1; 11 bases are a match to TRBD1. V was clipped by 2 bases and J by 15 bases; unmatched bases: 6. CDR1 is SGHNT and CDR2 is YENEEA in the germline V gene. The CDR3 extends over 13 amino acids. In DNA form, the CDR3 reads TGTGCCAGCAGCTTACGGGGACAGGGGGAAAGGTTCTTC. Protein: CASSLRGQGERFF.